The clone carrying this TCR beta chain was observed a few times. According to the study, TCR beta libraries were built with iRepertoire HTBI primers and CDR3-region Arm-PCR. TCRdb reprocessed the multiplex PCR reads via MiXCR and lists one record per CDR3 protein. The sample records 400,000 to 500,000 distinct CDR3 sequences, 16% being singletons. Time point defined: newly diagnosed GD, antithyroid drugs for less than 3 months. TCR sequences were obtained from RNA taken from PBMCs. The patient group derived from an endocrinology department in Xi'an, China. This sample was taken from a study of regulatory T cells in long-lasting Graves disease. Overall study context: For under 3 months, newly diagnosed Graves' patients had been taking antithyroid drugs.

Germline-derived CDR1 and CDR2 are KGHDR and SFDVKD. CDR3 length: 18 amino acids. V lost 4 bases to trimming and J lost 3 bases, with 20 bases between them. This sample was shared with a second study, whose subject was T cells in Graves' hyperthyroidism and ophthalmopathy. That work contributes: The TCR CDR3 first-round RT-PCR relied on the HTBI primer set. Before onset, by a median of around 6.4 months, the model predicted ophthalmopathy.

The sample here was peripheral blood mononuclear cells (PBMCs), taken at new diagnosis, from a patient treated with antithyroid drugs. The V call is TRBV24-1, the J call TRBJ2-2; a possible D gene is TRBD2 (5 bases). The sequence derives from a woman younger than 45 with Graves disease. The CDR3: CATSDPNKYLGDTGELFF. CDR3 in DNA: TGTGCCACCAGTGACCCCAATAAGTACCTCGGGGACACCGGGGAGCTGTTTTTT.